The T cell receptor (beta chain) described here comes from a study of beta chain features in type 1 diabetes (dated by TCRdb to 2016 to 2019). Background on the whole study: Mean age, gender distribution, total cell number and subset yield did not differ between patients and healthy donors. A total of some 110 million sorted cells were examined across all samples, and a strong correlation was observed between cell number per subset and RNA yield. The study compared the TCRB repertoires of sorted circulating CD4+ T cell subsets in recently diagnosed type 1 diabetes patients with those in matched healthy donors. Regulatory and stem cell-like memory subsets were obtained from only 8 patients and roughly 8 healthy donors, while naive and central memory subsets were obtained from all 30 or so donors.

This clone was observed a handful of times. Its antigen remains undetermined. Base qualities are not at hand, and no much larger clone is one base apart. Inclusive of the bounding cysteine and phenylalanine, the CDR3 is 14 residues long. CDR3 DNA is the only sequence kept; it has 42 bases, read in frame from the first base. CDR1 SGHNT and CDR2 YENEEA are derived from the germline V gene. V sheds 4 bases and J sheds 2 bases, leaving 12 bases between their ends. From each donor, a single peripheral blood sample of approximately 0.11 L on average was drawn into heparinised tubes. Naive, central memory, regulatory and stem cell-like memory CD4+ T cells were sorted on a BD FACSAria II using a panel including CD45RO, CCR7, CD25, CD127, CD95 and CD27. Every sorted population had a purity above 95%. Right away, PBMCs were isolated by Lymphoprep density gradient centrifugation and were stained directly, with no culture step. So that batch effects would be minimized, each experiment stained and sorted samples in pairs, pairing one healthy donor with one patient.

Study-wide conclusions, independent of this receptor: The naive, central memory and regulatory TCRB repertoires appeared to resemble one another more closely among patients than among healthy donors. In all four CD4+ subsets, TCRB CDR3 length was moderately but significantly shorter in type 1 diabetes patients. Because the HLA sub-analyses included only small numbers of individuals, any influence of HLA type on TCRB rearrangement was left unresolved. At VDJ recombination sites, type 1 diabetes patients had fewer insertions and more deleted nucleotides, which implies abnormalities in thymic rearrangement. PCR might favor shorter templates, but patient and control samples were amplified and corrected together, so any skew would affect both groups equally. Because cDNA was sequenced instead of genomic DNA, highly expressing activated cells could be over-represented, though the groups showed no difference in activation or CD3 levels.

The High Capacity cDNA Reverse Transcription Kit was used to reverse transcribe all of the isolated RNA, meaning that expressed TCRB transcripts were what got sequenced. Naive, central memory and regulatory T cell samples underwent deep immunoSEQ sequencing, averaging around 4 million total reads per sample. Sorted cells were lysed in RLT buffer, and RNA was extracted using DNase-treated RNeasy Micro or Mini kits according to cell number. Each cell subset was processed on its own to prevent cross-contamination, while patient and healthy donor samples were processed together. TCRB sequences were amplified from cDNA with the immunoSEQ multiplex PCR, producing 87-bp fragments spanning the CDR3 region. Sequencing of the amplicons was done on the Illumina HiSeq platform. From the authors' description of their analysis: PCR bias was computationally corrected using synthetic template baselines, reads within Hamming distance 2 were collapsed, and singletons that could not be merged were discarded. Reads were aligned to IMGT to assign V, D and J genes, CDR3 length, and insertions or deletions at six rearrangement sites. Within each subset, clonotype counts were normalized to sorted cell number, after which true diversity and Gini coefficients were computed with the tcR R package. The overlap coefficient, calculated on TCRB nucleotide sequences, was used to measure repertoire sharing. As a proxy for the pre-selection repertoire, out-of-frame TCRB sequences from naive cells were analyzed. TCRdb's version of the immuneACCESS table is confined to in-frame rearrangements and falls short of the full clone set. An unresolved V gene accounts for under half of the shortfall where checked; the remainder is of unknown origin. V and J calls and clone size are as listed in that table; D and trimming were resolved from the DNA. Here the sample has nearly 700,000 clones; 13% occur a single time. The ten largest clones capture less than 0.025% of the sample.

Rearrangement joined TRBV11-3 to TRBJ2-7, with the identity of the D gene unclear. The clonotype was recovered from a young man with type 1 diabetes. Sequencing was done on a sample of naive CD4+ T cells from blood. This specimen's cell subset or site label, per the study, means: true naive CD4+ T cells. The nucleotides read TGTGCCAGCAGCTCCGAGGTGATAACCTACGAGCAGTACTTC. Its product reads: CASSSEVITYEQYF.